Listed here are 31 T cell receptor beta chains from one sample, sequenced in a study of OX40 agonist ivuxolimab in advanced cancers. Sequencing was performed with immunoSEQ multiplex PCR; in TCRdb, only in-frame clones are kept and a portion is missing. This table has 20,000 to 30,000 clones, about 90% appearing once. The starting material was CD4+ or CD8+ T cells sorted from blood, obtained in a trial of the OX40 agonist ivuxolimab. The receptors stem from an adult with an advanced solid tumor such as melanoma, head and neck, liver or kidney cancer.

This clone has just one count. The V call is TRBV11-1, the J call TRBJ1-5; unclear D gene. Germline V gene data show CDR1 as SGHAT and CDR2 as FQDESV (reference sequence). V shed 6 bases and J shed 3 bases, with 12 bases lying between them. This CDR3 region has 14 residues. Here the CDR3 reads CASSPAFSNQPQHF. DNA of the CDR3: TGTGCCAGCAGTCCAGCATTTTCCAATCAGCCCCAGCATTTT.

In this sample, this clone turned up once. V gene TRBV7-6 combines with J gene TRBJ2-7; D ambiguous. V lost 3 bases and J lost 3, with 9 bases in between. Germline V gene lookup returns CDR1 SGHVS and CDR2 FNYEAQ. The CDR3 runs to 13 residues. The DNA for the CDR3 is TGTGCCAGCAGCTTTTCGGGTATCTACGAGCAGTACTTC. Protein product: CASSFSGIYEQYF.

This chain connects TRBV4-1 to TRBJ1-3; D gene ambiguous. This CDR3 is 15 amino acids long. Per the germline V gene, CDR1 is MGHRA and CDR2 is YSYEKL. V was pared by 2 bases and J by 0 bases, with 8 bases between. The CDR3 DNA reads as TGCGCCAGCAGCCAAAAGGACTACTCTGGAAACACCATATATTTT. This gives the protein CASSQKDYSGNTIYF.

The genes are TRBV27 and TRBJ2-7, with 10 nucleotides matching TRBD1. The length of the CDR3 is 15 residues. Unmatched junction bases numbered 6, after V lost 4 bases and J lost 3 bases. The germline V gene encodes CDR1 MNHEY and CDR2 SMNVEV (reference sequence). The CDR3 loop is CASSSGTGVFYEQYF. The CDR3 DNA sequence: TGTGCCAGCAGTTCCGGGACAGGGGTCTTCTACGAGCAGTACTTC.

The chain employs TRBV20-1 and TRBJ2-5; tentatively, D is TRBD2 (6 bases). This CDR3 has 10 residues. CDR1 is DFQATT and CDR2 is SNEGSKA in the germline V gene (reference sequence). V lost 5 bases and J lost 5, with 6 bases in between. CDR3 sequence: CSAGGETQYF. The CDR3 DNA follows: TGCAGTGCTGGGGGGGAGACCCAGTACTTC.

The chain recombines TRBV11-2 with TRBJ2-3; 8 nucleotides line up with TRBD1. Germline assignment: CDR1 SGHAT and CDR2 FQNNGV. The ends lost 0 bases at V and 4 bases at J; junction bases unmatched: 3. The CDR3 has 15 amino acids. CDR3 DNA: TGTGCCAGCAGCTTAGATCCAGGGGGCGCAGATACGCAGTATTTT. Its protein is CASSLDPGGADTQYF.

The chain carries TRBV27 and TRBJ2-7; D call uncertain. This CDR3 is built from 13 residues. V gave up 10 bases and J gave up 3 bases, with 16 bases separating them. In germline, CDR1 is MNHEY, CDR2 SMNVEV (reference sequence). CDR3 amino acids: CANRTPPGYEQYF. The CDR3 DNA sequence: TGTGCCAACCGCACCCCTCCGGGCTACGAGCAGTACTTC.

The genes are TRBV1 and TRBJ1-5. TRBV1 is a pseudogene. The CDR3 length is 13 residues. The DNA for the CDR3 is TGCACCAGCAGCCAGGCCGGAAGCCAGCCCCAGCATTTT. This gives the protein CTSSQAGSQPQHF.

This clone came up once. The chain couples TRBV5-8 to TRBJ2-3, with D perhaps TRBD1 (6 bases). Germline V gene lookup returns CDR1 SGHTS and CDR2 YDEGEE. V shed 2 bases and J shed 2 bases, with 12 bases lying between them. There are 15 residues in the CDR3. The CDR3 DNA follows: TGTGCCAGCAGCTTCGGGGACACCTACACAGATACGCAGTATTTT. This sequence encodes CASSFGDTYTDTQYF.

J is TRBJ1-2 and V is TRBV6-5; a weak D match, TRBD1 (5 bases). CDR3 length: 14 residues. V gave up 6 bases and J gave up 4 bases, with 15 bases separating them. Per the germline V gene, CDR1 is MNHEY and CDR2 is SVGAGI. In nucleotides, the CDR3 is TGTGCCAGCAGCCTCAGGGTTTTGGGCTATGGCTACACCTTC. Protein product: CASSLRVLGYGYTF.

CDR3 region: CASRPPGTRHNEQFF. CDR3 DNA sequence: TGTGCCAGCAGACCGCCCGGCACCCGTCACAATGAGCAGTTCTTC. The chain employs TRBV6-5 and TRBJ2-1; no reliable D call. This CDR3 is built from 15 residues. Between the trimmed V and J ends, which lost 6 bases and 5 bases, there was a span of 17 bases. The germline V gene has CDR1 MNHEY and CDR2 SVGAGI.

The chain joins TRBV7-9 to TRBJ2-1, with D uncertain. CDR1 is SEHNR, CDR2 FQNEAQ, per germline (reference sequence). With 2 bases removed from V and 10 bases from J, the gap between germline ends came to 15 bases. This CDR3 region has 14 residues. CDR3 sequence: CASSLPGSGWEQFF. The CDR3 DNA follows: TGTGCCAGCAGCTTACCCGGGTCGGGTTGGGAGCAGTTCTTC. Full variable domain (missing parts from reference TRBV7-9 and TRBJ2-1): DTGVSQNPRHKITKRGQNVTFRCDPISEHNRLYWYRQTLGQGPEFLTYFQNEAQLEKSRLLSDRFSAERPKGSFSTLEIQRTEQGDSAMYLCASSLPGSGWEQFFGPGTRLTVL.

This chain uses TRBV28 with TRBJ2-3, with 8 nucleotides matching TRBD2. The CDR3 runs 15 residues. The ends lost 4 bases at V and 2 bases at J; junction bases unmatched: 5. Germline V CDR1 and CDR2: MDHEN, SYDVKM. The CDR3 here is CASSSGREVTDTQYF. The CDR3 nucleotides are TGTGCCAGCAGTTCGGGGCGGGAGGTCACAGATACGCAGTATTTT.

The CDR3 DNA follows: TGTGCCAGCAGCTCTAGCGGGGGCCTCGCCTACAATGAGCAGTTCTTC. Its protein product is CASSSSGGLAYNEQFF. The rearrangement joins TRBV7-9 to TRBJ2-1; TRBD2 agrees at 10 bases. V trimming: 4 bases; J trimming: 2 bases; junction bases outside the gene matches: 5. This CDR3 spans 16 amino acids. Germline values: CDR1 SEHNR, CDR2 FQNEAQ (reference sequence).

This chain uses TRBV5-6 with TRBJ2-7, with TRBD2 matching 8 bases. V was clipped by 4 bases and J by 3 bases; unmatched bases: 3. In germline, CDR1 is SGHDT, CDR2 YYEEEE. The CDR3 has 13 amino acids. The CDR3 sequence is CASSTSGSYEQYF. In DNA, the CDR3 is TGTGCCAGCAGCACGAGCGGGAGCTACGAGCAGTACTTC.

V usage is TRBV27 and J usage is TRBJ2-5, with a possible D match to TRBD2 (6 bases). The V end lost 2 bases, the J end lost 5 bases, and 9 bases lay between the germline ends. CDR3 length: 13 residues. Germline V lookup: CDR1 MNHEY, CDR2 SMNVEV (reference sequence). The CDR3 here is CASSLNREETQYF. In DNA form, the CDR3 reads TGTGCCAGCAGTTTAAACCGGGAGGAGACCCAGTACTTC.

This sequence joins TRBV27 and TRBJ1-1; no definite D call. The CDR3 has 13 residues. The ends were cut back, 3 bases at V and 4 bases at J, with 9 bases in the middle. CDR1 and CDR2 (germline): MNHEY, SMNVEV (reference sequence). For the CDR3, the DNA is TGTGCCAGCAGTTTTGACCCCAGCACTGAAGCTTTCTTT. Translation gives CASSFDPSTEAFF.

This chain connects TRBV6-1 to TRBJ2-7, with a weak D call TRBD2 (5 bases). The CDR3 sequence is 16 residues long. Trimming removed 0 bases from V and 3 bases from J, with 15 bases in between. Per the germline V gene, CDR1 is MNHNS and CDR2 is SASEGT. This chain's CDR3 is CASSEAGPGGSYEQYF. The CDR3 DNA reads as TGTGCCAGCAGTGAAGCGGGCCCGGGTGGGAGCTACGAGCAGTACTTC.

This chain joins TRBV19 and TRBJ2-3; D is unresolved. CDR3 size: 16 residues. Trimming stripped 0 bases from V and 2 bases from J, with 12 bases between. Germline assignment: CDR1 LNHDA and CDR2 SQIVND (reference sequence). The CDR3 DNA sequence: TGTGCCAGTAGTATAGATGAAGGACCCACCACAGATACGCAGTATTTT. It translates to CASSIDEGPTTDTQYF.

CDR3 sequence (DNA): TGTGCCAGTAGTATAGCTGGGACGGTTAGCAATCAGCCCCAGCATTTT. Translating it yields CASSIAGTVSNQPQHF. This chain uses TRBV19 with TRBJ1-5; the D gene is possibly TRBD1 (5 bases). The V end lost 1 base, the J end lost 0 bases, and 10 bases lay between the germline ends. The CDR3 has 16 residues. The germline V gene has CDR1 LNHDA and CDR2 SQIVND (reference sequence).

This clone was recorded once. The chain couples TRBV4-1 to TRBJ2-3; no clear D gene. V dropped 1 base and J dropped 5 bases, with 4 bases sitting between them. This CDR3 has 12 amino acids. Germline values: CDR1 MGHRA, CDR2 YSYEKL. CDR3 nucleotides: TGCGCCAGCAGCCAAGGGGTAGATACGCAGTATTTT. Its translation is CASSQGVDTQYF.

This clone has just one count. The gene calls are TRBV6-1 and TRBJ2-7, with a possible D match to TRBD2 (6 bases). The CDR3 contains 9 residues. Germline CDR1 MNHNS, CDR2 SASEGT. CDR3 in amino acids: CASSSPWEV. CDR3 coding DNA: TGTGCCAGCAGTTCTCCCTGGGAGGTG.

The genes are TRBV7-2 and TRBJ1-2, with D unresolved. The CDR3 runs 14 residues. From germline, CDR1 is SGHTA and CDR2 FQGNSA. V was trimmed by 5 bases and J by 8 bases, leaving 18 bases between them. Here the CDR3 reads CASSPQEGVLGYTF. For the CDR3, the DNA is TGTGCCAGCAGCCCGCAGGAGGGAGTCCTCGGCTACACCTTC.

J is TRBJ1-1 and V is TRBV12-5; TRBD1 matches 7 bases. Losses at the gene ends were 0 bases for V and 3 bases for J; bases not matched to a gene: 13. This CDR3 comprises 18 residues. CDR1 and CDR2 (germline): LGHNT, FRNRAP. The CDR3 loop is CASGLVPLQGLWYTEAFF. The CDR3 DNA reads TGTGCTAGTGGTTTGGTACCGCTACAGGGGCTCTGGTACACTGAAGCTTTCTTT.

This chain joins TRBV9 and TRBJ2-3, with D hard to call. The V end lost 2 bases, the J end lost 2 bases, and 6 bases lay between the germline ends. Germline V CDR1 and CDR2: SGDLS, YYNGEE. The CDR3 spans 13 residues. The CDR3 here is CASSVGDTDTQYF. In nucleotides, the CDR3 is TGTGCCAGCAGCGTTGGAGACACAGATACGCAGTATTTT.

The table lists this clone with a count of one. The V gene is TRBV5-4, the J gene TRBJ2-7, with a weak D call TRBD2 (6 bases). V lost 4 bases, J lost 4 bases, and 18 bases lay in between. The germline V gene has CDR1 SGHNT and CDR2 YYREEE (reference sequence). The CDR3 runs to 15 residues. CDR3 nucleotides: TGTGCCAGCAGCACCCGGACTGGAGGGTTATACGAGCAGTACTTC. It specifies CASSTRTGGLYEQYF.

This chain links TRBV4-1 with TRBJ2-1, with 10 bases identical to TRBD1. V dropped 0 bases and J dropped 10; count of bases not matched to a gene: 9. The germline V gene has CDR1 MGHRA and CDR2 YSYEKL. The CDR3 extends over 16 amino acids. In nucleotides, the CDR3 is TGCGCCAGCAGCCAAGATACAGGGACAGGGGTAAAGGAGCAGTTCTTC. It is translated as CASSQDTGTGVKEQFF.

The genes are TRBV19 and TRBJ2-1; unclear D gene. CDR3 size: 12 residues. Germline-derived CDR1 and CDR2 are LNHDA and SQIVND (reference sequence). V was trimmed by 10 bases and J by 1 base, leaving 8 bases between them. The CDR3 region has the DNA TGTGCCACGGACGATTCCTACAATGAGCAGTTCTTC. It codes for CATDDSYNEQFF.

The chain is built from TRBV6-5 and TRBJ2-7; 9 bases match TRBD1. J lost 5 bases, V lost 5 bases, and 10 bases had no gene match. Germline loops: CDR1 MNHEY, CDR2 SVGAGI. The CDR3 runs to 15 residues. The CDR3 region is CASSPSGTGLDEQYF. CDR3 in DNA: TGTGCCAGCAGTCCATCCGGGACAGGGTTGGACGAGCAGTACTTC.

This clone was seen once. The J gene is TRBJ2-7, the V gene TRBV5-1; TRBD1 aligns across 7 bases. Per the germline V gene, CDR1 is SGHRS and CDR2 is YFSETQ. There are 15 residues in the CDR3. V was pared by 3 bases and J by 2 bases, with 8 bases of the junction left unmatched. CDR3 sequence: CASSWGTETTYEQYF. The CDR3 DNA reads TGCGCCAGCAGCTGGGGGACAGAGACGACCTACGAGCAGTACTTC.

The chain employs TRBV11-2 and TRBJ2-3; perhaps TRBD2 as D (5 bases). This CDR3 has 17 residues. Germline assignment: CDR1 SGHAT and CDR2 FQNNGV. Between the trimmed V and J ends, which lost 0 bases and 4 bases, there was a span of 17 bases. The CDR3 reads CASSLDSRGLAADTQYF. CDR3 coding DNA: TGTGCCAGCAGCTTAGACTCCCGAGGACTCGCGGCAGATACGCAGTATTTT.